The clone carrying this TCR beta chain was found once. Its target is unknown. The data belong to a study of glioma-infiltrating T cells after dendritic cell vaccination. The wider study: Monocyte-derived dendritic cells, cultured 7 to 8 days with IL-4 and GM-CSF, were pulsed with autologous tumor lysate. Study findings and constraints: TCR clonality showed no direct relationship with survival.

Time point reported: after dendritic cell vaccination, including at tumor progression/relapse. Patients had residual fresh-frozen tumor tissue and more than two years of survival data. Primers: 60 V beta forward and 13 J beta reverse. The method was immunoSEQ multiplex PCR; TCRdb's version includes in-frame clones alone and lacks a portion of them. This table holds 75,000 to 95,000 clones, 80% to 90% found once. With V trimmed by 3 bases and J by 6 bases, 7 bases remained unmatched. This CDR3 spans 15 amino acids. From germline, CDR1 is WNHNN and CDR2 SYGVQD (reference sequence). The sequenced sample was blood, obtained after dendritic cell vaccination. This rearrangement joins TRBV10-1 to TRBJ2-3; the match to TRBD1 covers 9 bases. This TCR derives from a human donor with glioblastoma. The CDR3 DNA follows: TGCGCCAGCAGTGATATTGGACAGGGGTCGGATACGCAGTATTTT. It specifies CASSDIGQGSDTQYF.